The clone carrying this T cell receptor (beta chain) was detected only a few times. These data come from a study of early T cells in non-severe SARS-CoV-2 infection. In the study overall: Chains were unpaired, as sequencing was done on bulk RNA from unsorted whole blood.

The CDR3 contains 11 residues. The V end lost 5 bases, the J end lost 7 bases, and 9 bases lay between the germline ends. Germline V CDR1 and CDR2: SGHTA, FQGNSA. The TCR library protocol attached unique molecular identifiers to the individual cDNA molecules. TCRdb passed the 5' RACE reads through MiXCR, listing each CDR3 protein once. The sample has some 60,000 distinct CDR3 sequences, more than 8.5% seen once. Sequenced input: whole blood. This TCR derives from an adult who was a healthcare worker with PCR-confirmed SARS-CoV-2 infection or an uninfected control (not recorded which). The chain employs TRBV7-2 and TRBJ2-7; D uncertain. CDR3 residues: CASSLLTEQYF. As DNA, the CDR3 is TGTGCCAGCAGCCTTTTAACGGAGCAGTACTTC.